Described below is a single T cell receptor beta chain sequence and its context. Its antigen is not identified. This entry is derived from a study of Graves' ophthalmopathy and Graves' hyperthyroidism. Study-wide results and caveats: In separating ophthalmopathy from stable hyperthyroidism, a 13-signature model achieved 85% to 90% sensitivity and 70% to 83% specificity. Most clonotypes expanded in thyroid above 0.001 frequency were present in blood too.

RNA transcripts were the source from which TCR beta CDR3 regions were amplified. RT-PCR with HTBI primers came first, then second-round multiplex PCR. One entry per CDR3 protein, called by TCRdb with MiXCR from the multiplex PCR reads. Among about 1.2 million distinct CDR3 sequences, about 36% were seen once, and the ten largest hold 11%. This clonotype originated in an adult man with Graves' hyperthyroidism. The sample comprised peripheral blood or thyroid tissue (not recorded which).

CDR3 coding DNA: TGCGCCAGCAGTGATGGGGTCATGAACACTGAAGCTTTCTTT. Protein: CASSDGVMNTEAFF. This rearrangement joins TRBV10-1 to TRBJ1-1; D call uncertain. V was trimmed by 3 bases and J by 0 bases, leaving 8 bases between them. CDR1 and CDR2 (germline): WNHNN, SYGVQD (reference sequence). The CDR3 has 14 amino acids.